This T cell receptor beta chain was captured by sequencing in a study of shared clonotypes between healthy human individuals. Sequencing used immunoSEQ multiplex PCR; TCRdb keeps in-frame clones, though not all of them. The table lists hundreds of thousands of clones, under 80% of them singletons, with 1.7% in the top ten. CDR3 length: 15 amino acids. Germline assignment: CDR1 MNHEY and CDR2 SMNVEV (reference sequence). Unmatched junction bases numbered 10, after V lost 6 bases and J lost 6 bases. This clone has only one observation. The chain uses TRBV27 and TRBJ1-5; TRBD1 matches at 8 bases. The receptor comes from a woman in her 30s in good health. Material for sequencing was memory CD4+ T cells sorted from blood. Documented subset: CD45RA-negative fraction. The CDR3 loop is CASRPRGLVSQPQHF. CDR3 nucleotides: TGTGCCAGCAGACCCAGGGGGCTAGTTAGTCAGCCCCAGCATTTT.